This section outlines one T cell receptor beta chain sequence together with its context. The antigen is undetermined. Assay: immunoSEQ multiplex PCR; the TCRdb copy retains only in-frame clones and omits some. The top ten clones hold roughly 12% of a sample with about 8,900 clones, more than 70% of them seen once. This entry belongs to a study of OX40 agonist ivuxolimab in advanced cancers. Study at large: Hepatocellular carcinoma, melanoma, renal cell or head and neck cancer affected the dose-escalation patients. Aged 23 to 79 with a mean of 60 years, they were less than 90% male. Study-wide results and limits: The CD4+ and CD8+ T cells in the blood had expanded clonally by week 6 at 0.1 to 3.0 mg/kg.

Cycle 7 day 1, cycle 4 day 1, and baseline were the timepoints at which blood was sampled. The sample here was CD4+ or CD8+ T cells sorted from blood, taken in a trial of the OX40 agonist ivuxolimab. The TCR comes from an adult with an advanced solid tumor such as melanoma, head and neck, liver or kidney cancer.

The CDR3 coding sequence is TGTGCCAGTAGTATAGATCGCCTAGGGTTTGATACGCAGTATTTT. Protein product: CASSIDRLGFDTQYF. This chain uses TRBV19 with TRBJ2-3, with D uncertain. The CDR3 is made up of 15 amino acids. The germline V gene encodes CDR1 LNHDA and CDR2 SQIVND (reference sequence). Trimming left V 0 bases short and J 6 bases short, with 13 bases between.